Included here is one T cell receptor beta chain sequence, with context. The antigen is not known. TCRdb re-derived calls from the 5' RACE reads in MiXCR, one entry per CDR3 protein. The top ten clones hold roughly 40% of a sample with roughly 80,000 distinct CDR3 sequences, 20% to 30% of them seen once. The sample is drawn from a study of T-cell memory formation after mild COVID-19. General study points: Later expanders leaned toward CD4+, whereas clones contracting from day 15 to 85 were balanced CD4/CD8. That cross-reactive memory joined was suggested by some responding clones appearing in pre-infection memory.

This clonotype was obtained from a man between 18 and 35 years old who had mild COVID-19 (a few samples of this study predate the infection). Cell type and time point are not known. Material for sequencing was PBMCs or a T cell subset sorted from them (not recorded which).

The CDR3 bases are TGTGCCAGCAGCTTAGATCACGGGGAGCCCTGGGGGACCCAGTACTTC. Translating it yields CASSLDHGEPWGTQYF. The V gene is TRBV11-2, the J gene TRBJ2-5; possibly TRBD2 for D (5 bases). The CDR3 has 16 residues. The germline CDR1 and CDR2 sequences are SGHAT and FQNNGV. V lost 0 bases and J lost 7, with 18 bases in between.